This passage covers 5 T cell receptor beta chains from one sample sequenced in a study of T cell responses to AZD1222 COVID-19 vaccine listed by TCRdb under 2021. Receptors were amplified or captured by the immunoSEQ multiplex PCR assay. As stored in TCRdb, this immuneACCESS dataset retains in-frame rearrangements with V and J assigned. A fraction of the clones does not appear; measured against another copy, unresolved V genes explain less than half of the discrepancy, and the remainder lacks a known reason. The sample table holds around 130,000 clones, of which about 93% were seen once. The top ten clones comprise around 4.4% of the sample. Explained via the paper, the time point label denotes: about 28 days (+/-7) after the second vaccine dose. The sample's treatment or condition label, decoded: meningococcal conjugate vaccine given as trial control. The input for sequencing was peripheral blood, taken 28 days after the second dose of the MenACWY control vaccine. The receptors come from an adult who received the MenACWY meningococcal vaccine as a control.

The rearrangement links TRBV6-5 to TRBJ2-2, with 10 bases matching TRBD1. The CDR3 contains 15 residues. J lost 3 bases, V lost 6 bases, and 4 bases had no gene match. The germline V gene has CDR1 MNHEY and CDR2 SVGAGI. The CDR3 DNA reads as TGTGCCAGCAGCAACGGACAGGGGGACACCGGGGAGCTGTTTTTT. It is translated as CASSNGQGDTGELFF.

The chain carries TRBV3-1 (or the pseudogene TRBV3-2) and TRBJ2-7, with 11 bases lining up with TRBD2. The J segment lost 0 bases and the V segment lost 6 bases, leaving 4 bases of the junction unmatched. Germline values: CDR1 LGHDT, CDR2 YNNKEL (reference sequence). CDR3 size: 15 residues. The CDR3 sequence is CASSLTSGSSYEQYF. The DNA of the CDR3 is TGTGCCAGCAGTCTAACTAGCGGGAGCTCCTACGAGCAGTACTTC.

The rearrangement links TRBV10-2 to TRBJ2-1, with D possibly matching TRBD1 (5 bases). V was trimmed by 5 bases and J by 4 bases, leaving 9 bases between them. The CDR3 is 13 residues long. CDR1 is WSHSY, CDR2 SAAADI, per germline. CDR3 sequence: CASSQQVYNEQFF. Here the CDR3 DNA reads TGCGCCAGCAGTCAACAGGTTTACAATGAGCAGTTCTTC.

DNA of the CDR3: TGTGCCAGTAGTACCTACTCAGGGACTAGCGGCCAAGAGACCCAGTACTTC. Protein: CASSTYSGTSGQETQYF. This chain uses TRBV19 with TRBJ2-5, with TRBD2 identical over 11 bases. J gave up 1 base and V 4 bases, and 8 bases lay outside the gene matches. The CDR3 extends over 17 amino acids. Germline-derived CDR1 and CDR2 are LNHDA and SQIVND (reference sequence).

V usage is TRBV6-5 and J usage is TRBJ2-7, with a weak D call TRBD2 (6 bases). With 7 bases removed from V and 6 bases from J, the gap between germline ends came to 22 bases. There are 15 residues in the CDR3. Germline values: CDR1 MNHEY, CDR2 SVGAGI. CDR3 protein: CASKSHGTGASEQYF. The DNA of the CDR3 is TGTGCCAGCAAGAGCCACGGGACGGGAGCATCCGAGCAGTACTTC.